This entry lists 30 T cell receptor beta chains sequenced from one sample in a study of T cell repertoires in cytomegalovirus infection. TCRdb called the reads again in MiXCR, with one record for every CDR3 protein. The sample shows 740,000 or so distinct CDR3 sequences, 35% of them seen only once. The sequenced sample was PBMCs. These receptors originate from a human donor in good health (CMV status not recorded). Some clones in this sample may be carry-over from other donors' samples.

Only a few counts were recorded for this clonotype. The chain has TRBV24-1 and TRBJ2-3; either TRBD1 or TRBD2 may supply D (5 bases each). With 4 bases removed from V and 0 bases from J, the gap between germline ends came to 10 bases. The CDR3 extends over 15 amino acids. CDR1 is KGHDR and CDR2 is SFDVKD in the germline V gene. The CDR3 is CATSETGRSTDTQYF. In DNA form, the CDR3 reads TGTGCCACCAGTGAGACGGGGCGTAGCACAGATACGCAGTATTTT.

This clonotype showed up just once. CDR3 amino acids: CASSQPRAGIDTQYF. Here the CDR3 DNA reads TGCGCCAGCAGCCAACCGAGGGCCGGGATAGATACGCAGTATTTT. This chain joins TRBV4-1 and TRBJ2-3, with D tentatively TRBD2 (5 bases). Trimming shortened V by 2 bases and J by 5 bases, and 14 bases separated the two germline ends. This CDR3 has 15 amino acids. The germline CDR1 and CDR2 sequences are MGHRA and YSYEKL.

The chain recombines TRBV6-2 or TRBV6-3 with TRBJ2-7, with D possibly matching TRBD2 (7 bases). The CDR3 sequence is 14 residues long. Germline loops: CDR1 MNHEY, CDR2 SVGEGT. The V gene lost 5 bases and the J gene lost 4 bases, with 15 bases spanning the gap. The CDR3 sequence is CASSRGAREYEQYF. Written as DNA, the CDR3 is TGTGCCAGCAGTCGGGGGGCGAGGGAATACGAGCAGTACTTC.

This clonotype was detected a few times. V usage is TRBV12-3 or TRBV12-4 and J usage is TRBJ2-5; D uncertain. Trimming removed 7 bases from V and 2 bases from J, with 8 bases in between. The CDR3 is 12 residues long. Written as DNA, the CDR3 is TGTGCCAGCACCGACGAGCAAGAGACCCAGTACTTC. The encoded protein is CASTDEQETQYF.

Worth noting for this clonotype: A much larger clone lies a single base off, so this may be a read error. The chain uses TRBV6-1 and TRBJ1-3; D is possibly TRBD1 (6 bases). Germline V gene lookup returns CDR1 MNHNS and CDR2 SASEGT. Trimming removed 0 bases at V and 10 bases at J, with 16 bases between. This CDR3 is built from 15 residues. The CDR3 loop reads CASSEALGNRETIYF. DNA for the CDR3: TGTGCCAGCAGTGAAGCGCTGGGTAACAGGGAAACCATATATTTT.

There are a few counts of this clonotype. The chain is built from TRBV20-1 and TRBJ1-5; D unclear. V was clipped by 6 bases and J by 3 bases, with 12 bases between them. CDR3 length: 13 residues. Looked up from germline, CDR1 is DFQATT and CDR2 is SNEGSKA (reference sequence). The CDR3 DNA sequence: TGCAGTGCGACGGCCAGCCCCAATCAGCCCCAGCATTTT. Translating gives CSATASPNQPQHF.

The chain employs TRBV20-1 and TRBJ2-1; 12 positions match TRBD2. V dropped 1 base and J dropped 5; count of bases not matched to a gene: 3. The CDR3 loop spans 15 amino acids. The germline CDR1 and CDR2 sequences are DFQATT and SNEGSKA (reference sequence). CDR3 nucleotides: TGCAGTGCTAGAGGAGGGACTAGCGGGCACAATGAGCAGTTCTTC. Its translation is CSARGGTSGHNEQFF.

The CDR3 spells CSASSTAQETQYF. For the CDR3, the DNA is TGCAGTGCTAGTTCGACTGCTCAAGAGACCCAGTACTTC. The genes are TRBV20-1 and TRBJ2-5; D is undetermined. The CDR3 runs 13 residues. Germline V lookup: CDR1 DFQATT, CDR2 SNEGSKA (reference sequence). V lost 3 bases and J lost 2, with 10 bases in between.

This clonotype was recorded a few times. This chain connects TRBV6-5 to TRBJ1-5; weak D call: TRBD1 (6 bases). From germline, CDR1 is MNHEY and CDR2 SVGAGI. This CDR3 is built from 12 residues. V shed 10 bases and J shed 4 bases, with 11 bases lying between them. CDR3 loop: CATGTGNQPQHF. CDR3 nucleotide sequence: TGTGCCACCGGAACAGGGAATCAGCCCCAGCATTTT.

This clonotype showed up just a few times. The V call is TRBV19, the J call TRBJ2-7; 7 nucleotides align to TRBD1. Germline CDR1 LNHDA, CDR2 SQIVND (reference sequence). With 5 bases clipped from V and 3 bases from J, the junction kept 10 bases outside the gene matches. This CDR3 has 15 residues. DNA for the CDR3: TGTGCCAGTAGTTCGACCGGGACAGCTTACTACGAGCAGTACTTC. Its protein is CASSSTGTAYYEQYF.

This clonotype was picked up a small number of times. The chain recombines TRBV7-8 with TRBJ2-3, with a possible D match to TRBD2 (6 bases). Germline assignment: CDR1 SGHVS and CDR2 FQNEAQ. The V end was cut by 3 bases, the J end by 2 bases, with 12 bases between. CDR3 length: 15 residues. The CDR3 region has the DNA TGTGCCAGCAGCTTCAGCGGGTACAACACAGATACGCAGTATTTT. It yields the protein CASSFSGYNTDTQYF.

This chain uses TRBV28 with TRBJ1-6; perhaps TRBD1 as D (6 bases). This CDR3 has 14 residues. Germline CDR1 reads MDHEN; CDR2 reads SYDVKM. Trimming took off 2 bases at V and 8 bases at J, with 10 bases between the two ends. DNA for the CDR3: TGTGCCAGCAGTTTAACAGGGCGCGATTCACCCCTCCACTTT. This encodes CASSLTGRDSPLHF.

The J gene is TRBJ2-5, the V gene TRBV20-1; D is possibly TRBD2 (6 bases). This CDR3 has 12 residues. V lost 3 bases and J 2 bases, leaving 7 bases between the germline ends. In germline, CDR1 is DFQATT, CDR2 SNEGSKA (reference sequence). In nucleotides, the CDR3 is TGCAGTGCTAGCCGGGGGCAAGAGACCCAGTACTTC. It specifies CSASRGQETQYF.

The chain employs TRBV12-3 or TRBV12-4 and TRBJ1-1, with TRBD1 as a possible D gene (5 bases). CDR3 length: 13 residues. The V gene lost 6 bases and the J gene lost 6 bases, with 14 bases spanning the gap. CDR3 in DNA: TGTGCCAGCAGCCATAACCAGGGATCTGAAGCTTTCTTT. The encoded protein is CASSHNQGSEAFF.

This clonotype was picked up many times. CDR3 DNA: TGTGCCAGCAGTTTCGAGGGGTTTGAAGCTTTCTTT. It translates to CASSFEGFEAFF. V and J are TRBV28 and TRBJ1-1, with TRBD1 as a possible D gene (5 bases). The ends were cut back, 3 bases at V and 7 bases at J, with 9 bases in the middle. Germline assignment: CDR1 MDHEN and CDR2 SYDVKM. This CDR3 contains 12 residues.

This rearrangement joins TRBV27 to TRBJ2-7; possible D gene TRBD2, 6 bases. The V gene's germline CDR1 is MNHEY and CDR2 SMNVEV (reference sequence). This CDR3 has 16 amino acids. V lost 4 bases and J lost 3, with 19 bases in between. The CDR3 bases are TGTGCCAGCAGTTCCTCTGGAGGACTAATAAGCTACGAGCAGTACTTC. This gives the protein CASSSSGGLISYEQYF.

This rearrangement joins TRBV20-1 to TRBJ2-1, with D unresolved. The CDR3 runs to 10 residues. Germline V gives CDR1 DFQATT, CDR2 SNEGSKA (reference sequence). The CDR3 protein is CRMGVNEQFF. The CDR3 DNA reads TGCAGAATGGGCGTCAATGAGCAGTTCTTC.

This clonotype was seen a handful of times. The chain recombines TRBV10-3 with TRBJ1-1; unclear D gene. This CDR3 is 13 amino acids long. V was trimmed by 3 bases and J by 0 bases, leaving 5 bases between them. In germline, CDR1 is ENHRY, CDR2 SYGVKD. CDR3 amino acids: CAISDVVNTEAFF. In nucleotides, the CDR3 is TGTGCCATCAGTGATGTTGTGAACACTGAAGCTTTCTTT.

The V gene is TRBV10-3, the J gene TRBJ2-7, with a tentative D call TRBD1 (6 bases). Germline V gene lookup returns CDR1 ENHRY and CDR2 SYGVKD. The V gene lost 4 bases and the J gene lost 2 bases, with 12 bases spanning the gap. CDR3 length: 14 residues. DNA of the CDR3: TGTGCCATCAGTGTGGCGCAGGGGACCTACGAGCAGTACTTC. It yields the protein CAISVAQGTYEQYF.

The chain joins TRBV10-3 to TRBJ2-5; 12 bases fit TRBD2. The CDR3 is 17 amino acids. The ends lost 3 bases at V and 0 bases at J; junction bases unmatched: 5. The germline V gene encodes CDR1 ENHRY and CDR2 SYGVKD. CDR3 sequence: CAISDSTSGGNQETQYF. The CDR3 bases are TGTGCCATCAGTGATAGTACTAGCGGGGGGAACCAAGAGACCCAGTACTTC.

As to this clonotype: A clone one base away is much larger, so this may be a read error. The CDR3 does not close with the conserved phenylalanine or tryptophan, likely indicating a read error. The chain has TRBV6-6 and TRBJ2-1; D gene ambiguous. This CDR3 comprises 12 residues. Germline V gene lookup returns CDR1 MNHNY and CDR2 SVGAGI (reference sequence). Between the trimmed V and J ends, which lost 6 bases and 10 bases, there was a span of 13 bases. CDR3 loop: CASSPARLEQFL. In DNA form, the CDR3 reads TGTGCCAGCAGCCCCGCTAGGCTGGAGCAGTTCTTA.

Only a few counts were recorded for this clonotype. The gene calls are TRBV19 and TRBJ2-7; TRBD2 is a possible D gene (6 bases). The CDR3 has 14 amino acids. Germline-derived CDR1 and CDR2 are LNHDA and SQIVND (reference sequence). Trimming took off 5 bases at V and 0 bases at J, with 11 bases between the two ends. The CDR3 DNA follows: TGTGCCAGTAGTGAGGACTACTTCTCCTACGAGCAGTACTTC. It codes for CASSEDYFSYEQYF.

This clonotype was recorded once. Germline and junction disagree at one end, which may indicate a read error. The chain is built from TRBV6-5 and TRBJ1-3; D is perhaps TRBD1 (6 bases). The CDR3 loop spans 14 amino acids. Germline V gene data show CDR1 as MNHEY and CDR2 as SVGAGI. The CDR3 is CARSPAGARNTIYF. The CDR3 DNA reads as TGTGCCCGCAGTCCCGCGGGGGCGAGAAACACCATATATTTT.

This chain uses TRBV11-2 with TRBJ1-1; D unresolved. Trimming left V 1 base short and J 1 base short, with 16 bases between. From germline, CDR1 is SGHAT and CDR2 FQNNGV. The length of the CDR3 is 17 residues. The CDR3 nucleotides read TGTGCCAGCAGCTTAGGTACTAACCATGGCGGGAACACTGAAGCTTTCTTT. Protein: CASSLGTNHGGNTEAFF.

V usage is TRBV28 and J usage is TRBJ1-5; perhaps TRBD1 as D (5 bases). This CDR3 is built from 14 residues. From germline, CDR1 is MDHEN and CDR2 SYDVKM. The germline V and J ends were trimmed by 5 bases and 3 bases, with 11 bases remaining between them. CDR3 coding DNA: TGTGCCAGCAGTGGAAAGGGGTACAATCAGCCCCAGCATTTT. Translating it yields CASSGKGYNQPQHF.

About this clonotype: Relative to the germline gene, one junction end is altered; a read error may explain this. The chain uses TRBV18 and TRBJ2-7, with TRBD2 as a possible D gene (6 bases). CDR1 and CDR2 from the germline V gene are KGHSH and LQKENI. The CDR3 spans 16 residues. CDR3 DNA: TGTGCCAGCTCAACACCTGCGGGACTTAGCTCCTACGAGCAGTACTTC. It yields the protein CASSTPAGLSSYEQYF.

The gene calls are TRBV6-5 and TRBJ2-5; weak D call: TRBD1 (6 bases). The CDR3 covers 14 residues. Trimming removed 6 bases from V and 2 bases from J, with 13 bases in between. Per germline, CDR1 MNHEY and CDR2 SVGAGI. In nucleotides, the CDR3 is TGTGCCAGCAGCATTTTTCAGGGGCAAGAGACCCAGTACTTC. This sequence encodes CASSIFQGQETQYF.

The V call is TRBV19, the J call TRBJ2-7, with D perhaps TRBD1 (5 bases). The CDR3 length is 13 residues. Trimming shortened V by 4 bases and J by 6 bases, and 13 bases separated the two germline ends. Germline V CDR1 and CDR2: LNHDA, SQIVND (reference sequence). DNA for the CDR3: TGTGCCAGTAGTAATCAGGGTACAGTCGAGCAGTACTTC. Translation gives CASSNQGTVEQYF.

This clonotype was picked up a small number of times. The chain employs TRBV28 and TRBJ1-5; D is unclear. Trimming pared 7 bases from V and 10 bases from J, leaving 14 bases between. The CDR3 runs to 12 residues. CDR1 and CDR2 (germline): MDHEN, SYDVKM. CDR3 amino acids: CASKGSLSPQHF. CDR3 DNA sequence: TGTGCCAGCAAGGGCAGTCTAAGCCCCCAGCATTTT.

This sequence joins TRBV24-1 and TRBJ2-1, with 8 bases identical to TRBD2. The trim removed 4 bases at V and 0 bases at J, leaving 4 bases unmatched. CDR3 length: 16 residues. Germline V gene lookup returns CDR1 KGHDR and CDR2 SFDVKD. The CDR3 is CATSDVTSGSYNEQFF. In DNA form, the CDR3 reads TGTGCCACCAGTGACGTTACTAGCGGCTCCTACAATGAGCAGTTCTTC.